The sequence of this T cell receptor beta chain was determined in a study of identical twins. In its sample, this clonotype was seen a few times. Its specificity is not known. General study results and limits: One should note that invariant MAIT and iNKT cells could partly confound zero-insertion analyses. The study found weaker excess twin sharing in beta out-of-frame sequences.

A universal primer site arose from template switching, and cDNA bore unique molecular identifiers. Using its own MiXCR run on the 5' RACE reads, TCRdb lists one record per CDR3 protein. Of 300,000 to 350,000 distinct CDR3 sequences listed, 12% are singletons. This sample was shared with a second study, whose subject was yellow fever vaccine responses in identical twins.

The receptor was isolated from a woman under 30 in good health. What was sequenced was CD8+ T cells sorted from blood.

This CDR3 reads CASGDNRNEQFF. Written as DNA, the CDR3 is TGTGCTAGTGGAGATAATCGCAATGAGCAGTTCTTC. V usage is TRBV12-5 and J usage is TRBJ2-1; no clear D. V was trimmed by 6 bases and J by 6 bases, leaving 9 bases between them. Germline-derived CDR1 and CDR2 are LGHNT and FRNRAP. The CDR3 has 12 amino acids.